This TCR beta chain was identified during a study of Ad26.COV2.S vaccination and SARS-CoV-2 variants. Overall study: Each vaccinee took Ad26.COV2.S intramuscularly, once or twice 56 days apart.

Data came from immunoSEQ multiplex PCR; TCRdb stores just in-frame clones and leaves some out. Altogether about 370,000 clones are present, approximately 90% being singletons, with the ten largest covering under 3.5%. The CDR3 is made up of 12 amino acids. Germline CDR1 SGDLS, CDR2 YYNGEE. Trimming removed 0 bases from V and 5 bases from J, with 0 bases in between. This sample's treatment: some 19 received Ad26.COV2.S at low or high dose, single or two shots; about 5 received placebo; per-sample allocation not given. After the first vaccine or placebo injection, samples were drawn on day 63. Ad26.COV2.S expressed prefusion-stabilized spike from the original Wuhan strain.

The source was peripheral blood, collected in a trial of Ad26.COV2.S vaccine versus placebo. The source of this sequence is a person aged 18-60 years who received the Ad26.COV2.S COVID-19 vaccine or a placebo. V is TRBV9 and J is TRBJ1-6; no reliable D call. CDR3 protein: CASSVDNSPLHF. The CDR3 region has the DNA TGTGCCAGCAGCGTAGATAATTCACCCCTCCACTTT. Drawing the rest from reference TRBV9 and TRBJ1-6, the complete variable domain is DSGVTQTPKHLITATGQRVTLRCSPRSGDLSVYWYQQSLDQGLQFLIQYYNGEERAKGNILERFSAQQFPDLHSELNLSSLELGDSALYFCASSVDNSPLHFGNGTRLTVT.